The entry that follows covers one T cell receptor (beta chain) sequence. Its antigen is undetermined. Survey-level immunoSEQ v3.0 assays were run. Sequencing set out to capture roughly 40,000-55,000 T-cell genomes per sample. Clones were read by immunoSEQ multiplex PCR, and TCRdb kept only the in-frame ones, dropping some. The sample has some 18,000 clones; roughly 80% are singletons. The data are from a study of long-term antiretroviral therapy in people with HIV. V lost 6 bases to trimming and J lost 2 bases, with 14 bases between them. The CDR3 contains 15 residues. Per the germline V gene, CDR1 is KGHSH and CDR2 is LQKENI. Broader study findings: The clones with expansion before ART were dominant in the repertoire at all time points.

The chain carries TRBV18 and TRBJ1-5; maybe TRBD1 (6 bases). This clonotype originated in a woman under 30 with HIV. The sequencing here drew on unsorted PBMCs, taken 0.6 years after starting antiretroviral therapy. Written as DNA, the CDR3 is TGTGCCAGCTCCCGAGGGACATCCGGCAATCAGCCCCAGCATTTT. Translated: CASSRGTSGNQPQHF.